The source of this TCR beta chain is a study of blood T cell repertoires in COVID-19. Original methodology: Cell counts per sample came from amplifying reference gene primers. The data were produced by immunoSEQ multiplex PCR, yet TCRdb's version contains in-frame clones alone and is incomplete. V and J calls and clone size are as listed in that table; D and trimming were resolved from the DNA. The table lists 250,000 to 350,000 clones, about 85% of them singletons. Germline lookup yields CDR1 LNHDA and CDR2 SQIVND (reference sequence). J gave up 1 base and V 3 bases, and 2 bases lay outside the gene matches. The CDR3 runs to 15 residues.

Source material: peripheral blood. This TCR was sampled from a man between 18 and 35 years old with active or convalescent COVID-19. The rearrangement links TRBV19 to TRBJ2-2, with TRBD2 matching over 7 bases. The CDR3 spells CASSMLAVNTGELFF. CDR3 in DNA: TGTGCCAGTAGTATGCTAGCGGTGAACACCGGGGAGCTGTTTTTT.